Sequencing of this T cell receptor beta chain was carried out in a study of shared T cell receptors in the human thymus (TCRdb year 2021). Study-wide context: The study examined how self-reactive, shared T-cell receptor alpha chains are generated in the human thymus.

This clone was found once. Its binding antigen is unknown. No clone much larger than this one lies a single base away; base qualities are absent. Deletion took 0 bases off V and 10 bases off J, with a span of 27 bases between the germline ends. The CDR3 has 17 amino acids, counting the end cysteine and phenylalanine. The CDR3 DNA has 51 bases and is translated from base 1. The CDR1 and CDR2 encoded by the germline V gene are SQVTM and ANQGSEA. Preparation of the library involved the immunoSEQ multiplex PCR assay. This immuneACCESS table, as held by TCRdb, lists in-frame sequences with V and J called but not all clones. Of the missing ones, under half trace to an unresolved V gene in checked studies; the others have no known cause. The sample data list under 850,000 clones, and around 87% of these were observed just once. Approximately 0.01% of the sample is taken by the ten largest. These data were also filed under a second study, of human thymus T cells. The second publication reports: In Finland, the donors were immunologically healthy infants who were having open corrective cardiac surgery for congenital heart defects. Thymus tissue was obtained as surgical resects removed during corrective cardiac surgery. Both the thymic and the peripheral blood repertoires appeared to show biased V and J gene segment usage. Highly overlapping thymic TCR repertoires among unrelated individuals were reported in the related research. The study characterized TCR alpha and beta repertoires from eight infant thymus samples and a few related peripheral blood samples. Donor ages ranging from roughly 6 to 250 days were recorded, and over 5 male and a couple of female infants were included in the cohort. Thymocytes were released mechanically from tissue and stored at -70 °C as pellets of roughly 9-32 million cells. A QIAsymphony instrument was used to extract genomic DNA from frozen cell pellets. Using the immunoSEQ multiplex PCR assay, the TCRB and TCRAD loci were amplified from a standardized quantity of quality-controlled genomic DNA. Amplicons spanned the V(D)J region at a length sufficient to cover the CDR3 and identify V and J genes. Through the commercial immunoSEQ service, the amplicons were sequenced on an Illumina platform. Primer bias and sequencing errors were corrected using previously described methods, and TCRAD and TCRB definitions followed the IMGT database. The repertoires were analysed using immunoSEQ Analyzer 3.0 and VDJTools for basic statistics, V/J segment usage, diversity estimates, rarefaction and pairwise overlap. To estimate diversity, the Chao1, ChaoE, Efron-Thisted, Shannon and inverse Simpson indices were applied, and diversity was also estimated on datasets down-sampled to the smallest sample. Repertoire overlap used strict matching of CDR3 nucleotide sequence, V gene and J gene, with Jaccard-based multidimensional scaling clustering. Thymus samples yielded on average around 810,000 unique TCRB clonotypes, compared with around 91,000 from blood samples.

The TCR was taken from a boy younger than two with a congenital heart defect. Donor details come from another sample of the same person, matched by shared clones. Sequencing used thymocytes. Recombination linked TRBV29-1 to TRBJ1-1; the D gene is perhaps TRBD1, from 6 matching bases. The CDR3 has the sequence CSVEDPRQEELKIRAFF. The DNA is as follows: TGCAGCGTTGAAGATCCGAGACAGGAGGAACTGAAAATTAGAGCTTTCTTT.